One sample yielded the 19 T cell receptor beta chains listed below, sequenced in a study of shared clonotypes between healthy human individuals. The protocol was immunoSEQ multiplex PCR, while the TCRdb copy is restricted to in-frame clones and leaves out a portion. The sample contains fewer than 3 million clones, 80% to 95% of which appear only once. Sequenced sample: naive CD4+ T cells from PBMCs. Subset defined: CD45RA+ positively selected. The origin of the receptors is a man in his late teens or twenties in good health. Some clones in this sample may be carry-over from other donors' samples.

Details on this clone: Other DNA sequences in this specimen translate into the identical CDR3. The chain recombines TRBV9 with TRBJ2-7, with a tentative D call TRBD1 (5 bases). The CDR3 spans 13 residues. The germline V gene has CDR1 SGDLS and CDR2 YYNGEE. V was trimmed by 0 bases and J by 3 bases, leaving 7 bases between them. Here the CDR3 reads CASSVGQSYEQYF. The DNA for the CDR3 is TGTGCCAGCAGCGTAGGACAGAGCTACGAGCAGTACTTC.

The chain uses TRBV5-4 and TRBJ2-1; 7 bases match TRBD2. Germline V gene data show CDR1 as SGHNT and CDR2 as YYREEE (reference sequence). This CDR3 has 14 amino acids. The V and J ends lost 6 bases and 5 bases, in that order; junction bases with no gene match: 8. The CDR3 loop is CASTQRDQNNEQFF. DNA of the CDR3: TGTGCCAGCACCCAGCGGGACCAAAACAATGAGCAGTTCTTC.

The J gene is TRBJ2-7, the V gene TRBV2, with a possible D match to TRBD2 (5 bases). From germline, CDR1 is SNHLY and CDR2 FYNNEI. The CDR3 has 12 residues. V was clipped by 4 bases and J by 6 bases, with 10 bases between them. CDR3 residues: CASSGLLLEQYF. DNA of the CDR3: TGTGCCAGCAGTGGACTATTACTCGAGCAGTACTTC.

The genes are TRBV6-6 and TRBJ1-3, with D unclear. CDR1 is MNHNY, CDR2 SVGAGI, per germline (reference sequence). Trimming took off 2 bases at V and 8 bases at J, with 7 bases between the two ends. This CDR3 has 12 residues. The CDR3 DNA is TGTGCCAGCAGTTACAGGGCAGACACCATATATTTT. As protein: CASSYRADTIYF.

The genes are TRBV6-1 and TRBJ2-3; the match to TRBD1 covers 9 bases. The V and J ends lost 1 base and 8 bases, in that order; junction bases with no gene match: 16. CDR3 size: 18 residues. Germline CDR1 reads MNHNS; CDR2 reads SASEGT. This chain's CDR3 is CASSEEMPGTGFFGTQYF. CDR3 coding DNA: TGTGCCAGCAGTGAAGAGATGCCGGGGACAGGGTTTTTTGGTACGCAGTATTTT.

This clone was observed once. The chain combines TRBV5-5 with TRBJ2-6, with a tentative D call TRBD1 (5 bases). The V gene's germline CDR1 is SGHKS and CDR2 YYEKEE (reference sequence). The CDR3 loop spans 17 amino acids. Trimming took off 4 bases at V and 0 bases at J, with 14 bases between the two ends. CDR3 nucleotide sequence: TGTGCCAGCAGCCGTGGGGCAGGCTCCTCTGGGGCCAACGTCCTGACTTTC. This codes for CASSRGAGSSGANVLTF.

This CDR3 reads CASSLGSGRIRSYNEQFF. CDR3 DNA sequence: TGTGCCAGCAGCTTAGGTAGCGGGAGAATCCGCTCCTACAATGAGCAGTTCTTC. This chain joins TRBV7-9 and TRBJ2-1, with 9 bases fitting TRBD2. The V gene's germline CDR1 is SEHNR and CDR2 FQNEAQ (reference sequence). Trimming at V came to 1 base and at J to 0 bases, leaving 7 bases not matched to a gene. This CDR3 spans 18 amino acids.

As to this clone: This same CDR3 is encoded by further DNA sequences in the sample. CDR3 protein: CASSLWGDYGYTF. CDR3 DNA: TGTGCCAGCAGTTTATGGGGGGACTATGGCTACACCTTC. This chain connects TRBV28 to TRBJ1-2; TRBD1 might be the D (5 bases). CDR3 size: 13 residues. The germline gives CDR1 MDHEN, CDR2 SYDVKM. V was pared by 0 bases and J by 3 bases, with 5 bases between.

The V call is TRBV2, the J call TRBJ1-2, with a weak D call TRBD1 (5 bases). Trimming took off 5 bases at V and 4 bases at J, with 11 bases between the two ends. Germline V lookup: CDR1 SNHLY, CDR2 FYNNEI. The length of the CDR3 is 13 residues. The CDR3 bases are TGTGCCAGCAGTTCAATCGACAGCTATGGCTACACCTTC. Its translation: CASSSIDSYGYTF.

CDR3 residues: CASSIGQGYYYEQYF. CDR3 nucleotides: TGTGCCAGTAGTATTGGACAGGGCTACTACTACGAGCAGTACTTC. V gene TRBV19 combines with J gene TRBJ2-7; TRBD1 matches at 8 bases. CDR3 size: 15 residues. The V segment lost 3 bases and the J segment 3 bases; nucleotides outside the gene matches: 7. CDR1 and CDR2 from the germline V gene are LNHDA and SQIVND (reference sequence).

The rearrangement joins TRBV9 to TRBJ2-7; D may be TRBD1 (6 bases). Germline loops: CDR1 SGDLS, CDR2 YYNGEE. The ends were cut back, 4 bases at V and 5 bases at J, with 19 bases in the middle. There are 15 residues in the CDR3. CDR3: CASSSQTGLFDEQYF. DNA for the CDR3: TGTGCCAGCAGCTCCCAGACAGGCCTGTTCGACGAGCAGTACTTC. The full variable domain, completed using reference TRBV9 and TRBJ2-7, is DSGVTQTPKHLITATGQRVTLRCSPRSGDLSVYWYQQSLDQGLQFLIQYYNGEERAKGNILERFSAQQFPDLHSELNLSSLELGDSALYFCASSSQTGLFDEQYFGPGTRLTVT.

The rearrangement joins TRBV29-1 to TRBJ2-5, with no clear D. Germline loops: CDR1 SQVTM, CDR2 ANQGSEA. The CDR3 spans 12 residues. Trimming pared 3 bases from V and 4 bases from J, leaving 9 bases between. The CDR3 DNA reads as TGCAGCGTTGATCGCGGTTTAGAGACCCAGTACTTC. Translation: CSVDRGLETQYF.

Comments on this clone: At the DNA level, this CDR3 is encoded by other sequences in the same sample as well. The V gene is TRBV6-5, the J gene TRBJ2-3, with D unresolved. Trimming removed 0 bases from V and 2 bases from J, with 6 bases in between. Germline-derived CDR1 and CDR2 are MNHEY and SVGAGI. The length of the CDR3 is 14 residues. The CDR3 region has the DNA TGTGCCAGCAGTTACTCGCTCACCACAGATACGCAGTATTTT. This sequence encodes CASSYSLTTDTQYF.

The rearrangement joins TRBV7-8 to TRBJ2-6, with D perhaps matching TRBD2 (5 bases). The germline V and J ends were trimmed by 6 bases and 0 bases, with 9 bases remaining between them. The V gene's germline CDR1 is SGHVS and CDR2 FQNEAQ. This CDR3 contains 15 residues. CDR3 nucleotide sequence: TGTGCCAGCAGGCCGGGAAACTCTGGGGCCAACGTCCTGACTTTC. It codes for CASRPGNSGANVLTF.

In DNA form, the CDR3 reads TGTGCCAGCAGCTCCCCTTCAGGTGAATCCTACAATGAGCAGTTCTTC. It yields the protein CASSSPSGESYNEQFF. This chain uses TRBV5-4 with TRBJ2-1; D is unclear. V lost 3 bases, J lost 1 base, and 14 bases lay in between. CDR1 and CDR2 from the germline V gene are SGHNT and YYREEE (reference sequence). This CDR3 has 16 residues. Combining the CDR3 with reference TRBV5-4 and TRBJ2-1 gives the whole variable domain ETGVTQSPTHLIKTRGQQVTLRCSSQSGHNTVSWYQQALGQGPQFIFQYYREEENGRGNFPPRFSGLQFPNYSSELNVNALELDDSALYLCASSSPSGESYNEQFFGPGTRLTVL.

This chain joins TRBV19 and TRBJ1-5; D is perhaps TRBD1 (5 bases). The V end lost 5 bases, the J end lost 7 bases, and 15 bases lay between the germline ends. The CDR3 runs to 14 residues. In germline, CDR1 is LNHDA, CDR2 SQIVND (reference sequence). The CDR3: CASSQIERGQPQHF. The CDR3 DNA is TGTGCCAGTAGTCAAATCGAGAGGGGCCAGCCCCAGCATTTT.

CDR3 sequence (DNA): TGTGCCAGCAGCCAAGCGCTAGCGGGAGTCAAGTATTTT. It translates to CASSQALAGVKYF. The chain recombines TRBV14 with TRBJ2-3, with 10 bases that match TRBD2. Germline V lookup: CDR1 SGHDN, CDR2 FVKESK. CDR3 length equals 13 residues. The junction had 5 bases not matched to a gene; V was cut back by 1 base and J by 13 bases.

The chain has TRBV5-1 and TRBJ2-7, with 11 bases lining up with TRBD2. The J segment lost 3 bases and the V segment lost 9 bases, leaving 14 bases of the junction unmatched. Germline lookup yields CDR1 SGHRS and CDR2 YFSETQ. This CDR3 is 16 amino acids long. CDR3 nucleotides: TGCGCCACCAGGAGGTCATCCGGGACTAGCGGCTACGAGCAGTACTTC. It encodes CATRRSSGTSGYEQYF.

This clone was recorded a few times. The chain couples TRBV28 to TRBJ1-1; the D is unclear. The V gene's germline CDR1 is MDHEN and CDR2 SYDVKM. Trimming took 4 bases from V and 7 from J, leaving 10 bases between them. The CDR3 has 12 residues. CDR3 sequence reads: CASSSSEFEAFF. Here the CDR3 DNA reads TGTGCCAGCAGTTCATCAGAATTTGAAGCTTTCTTT.